The 10 T cell receptor beta chains below come from one sample, sequenced in a study of shared clonotypes between healthy human individuals. Here immunoSEQ multiplex PCR was the method, and the copy in TCRdb shows in-frame clones only, minus some. The sample lists millions of clones, just over 90% occurring once. Naive CD8 cells were CD45RO-negative, positively selected for CCR7, excluding terminally differentiated effector memory CD45RA+ cells. The sample consisted of naive CD8+ T cells from PBMCs. All receptors come from a man between 18 and 35 years old in good health. Some clones in this sample may be carry-over from other donors' samples.

A remark on this clone: One end of the junction does not line up with germline, which may come from a read error. V gene TRBV7-3 combines with J gene TRBJ2-1, with D perhaps being TRBD1 or TRBD2 (6 bases each). Germline CDR1 SGHTA, CDR2 FQGTGA. CDR3 length: 14 amino acids. Here the CDR3 DNA reads TGTGCCAGCAGCCATGGAGGGGGTACCAATCAGCAGTTCTTC. Its protein is CASSHGGGTNQQFF. The whole variable domain, remainder taken from reference TRBV7-3 and TRBJ2-1, is GAGVSQTPSNKVTEKGKYVELRCDPISGHTALYWYRQSLGQGPEFLIYFQGTGAADDSGLPNDRFFAVRPEGSVSTLKIQRTERGDSAVYLCASSHGGGTNQQFFGPGTRLTVL.

This sequence joins TRBV14 and TRBJ1-5, with D perhaps TRBD1 (5 bases). The V and J ends lost 3 bases and 0 bases respectively, with 6 bases between them. CDR1 and CDR2 from the germline V gene are SGHDN and FVKESK. CDR3 size: 14 residues. In DNA form, the CDR3 reads TGTGCCAGCAGCCAGGGGGATAGCAATCAGCCCCAGCATTTT. Its protein is CASSQGDSNQPQHF. Variable domain in full (rest from reference TRBV14 and TRBJ1-5): EAGVTQFPSHSVIEKGQTVTLRCDPISGHDNLYWYRRVMGKEIKFLLHFVKESKQDESGMPNNRFLAERTGGTYSTLKVQPAELEDSGVYFCASSQGDSNQPQHFGDGTRLSIL.

V gene TRBV28 combines with J gene TRBJ2-3; 8 positions agree with TRBD1. This CDR3 spans 14 amino acids. Germline CDR1 and CDR2: MDHEN and SYDVKM. CDR3 coding DNA: TGTGTGGCAGGGGGCTTAAGGGCGACAGATACGCAGTATTTT. This encodes CVAGGLRATDTQYF.

Notes on this clone: Other DNA sequences in the same sample also yield this CDR3. This rearrangement joins TRBV19 to TRBJ1-2; unclear D gene. Per germline, CDR1 LNHDA and CDR2 SQIVND (reference sequence). V lost 3 bases to trimming and J lost 8 bases, with 13 bases between them. The CDR3 covers 13 residues. For the CDR3, the DNA is TGTGCCAGTAGTATGGGCCCCTCGCGGGGCTACACCTTC. It encodes CASSMGPSRGYTF.

This clone has more than one count but fewer than ten. The chain is built from TRBV4-3 and TRBJ1-1; D is unclear. V was pared by 8 bases and J by 3 bases, with 13 bases between. Germline CDR1 reads LGHNA; CDR2 reads YSLEER. There are 13 residues in the CDR3. The DNA of the CDR3 is TGCGCCAGCTCGGGCCTTTTGCACACTGAAGCTTTCTTT. It codes for CASSGLLHTEAFF.

The chain links TRBV15 to TRBJ1-1; D ambiguous. V gave up 4 bases and J gave up 1 base, with 10 bases separating them. The CDR3 covers 14 residues. In germline, CDR1 is LNHNV, CDR2 YYDKDF (reference sequence). CDR3 sequence (DNA): TGTGCCACCAGCACCCTTAGTCGGAACACTGAAGCTTTCTTT. This sequence encodes CATSTLSRNTEAFF.

The chain couples TRBV19 to TRBJ2-3; no clear D gene. V was shortened by 4 bases and J by 2 bases, with 7 bases between the two germline ends. The CDR3 length is 13 residues. Germline V lookup: CDR1 LNHDA, CDR2 SQIVND (reference sequence). This CDR3 reads CASSNRATDTQYF. The CDR3 nucleotides are TGTGCCAGTAGTAATCGGGCCACAGATACGCAGTATTTT.

The chain links TRBV7-9 to TRBJ1-2; D is possibly TRBD1 (6 bases). The V gene's germline CDR1 is SEHNR and CDR2 FQNEAQ (reference sequence). The CDR3 runs to 14 residues. The germline V and J ends were trimmed by 7 bases and 4 bases, with 16 bases remaining between them. The CDR3 DNA reads TGTGCCAGCACCACACCGGACAGCTCCTATGGCTACACCTTC. This translates into CASTTPDSSYGYTF. The full variable domain, its missing parts supplied by reference TRBV7-9 and TRBJ1-2, is DTGVSQNPRHKITKRGQNVTFRCDPISEHNRLYWYRQTLGQGPEFLTYFQNEAQLEKSRLLSDRFSAERPKGSFSTLEIQRTEQGDSAMYLCASTTPDSSYGYTFGSGTRLTVV.

The J gene is TRBJ1-3, the V gene TRBV4-1; D is possibly TRBD1 (5 bases). There are 18 residues in the CDR3. Trimming left V 0 bases short and J 0 bases short, with 15 bases between. The germline V gene encodes CDR1 MGHRA and CDR2 YSYEKL. CDR3 DNA: TGCGCCAGCAGCCAAGAATACGGGACCCTCTTCTCTGGAAACACCATATATTTT. This sequence encodes CASSQEYGTLFSGNTIYF.

This chain uses TRBV19 with TRBJ1-5, with D possibly TRBD1 on 5 matching bases. There are 16 residues in the CDR3. The V gene lost 3 bases and the J gene lost 0 bases, with 12 bases spanning the gap. CDR1 and CDR2 (germline): LNHDA, SQIVND (reference sequence). The CDR3 nucleotides are TGTGCCAGTAGTATTCGGAGACAGATTAGCAATCAGCCCCAGCATTTT. Its translation: CASSIRRQISNQPQHF. Combining the CDR3 with reference TRBV19 and TRBJ1-5 gives the whole variable domain DGGITQSPKYLFRKEGQNVTLSCEQNLNHDAMYWYRQDPGQGLRLIYYSQIVNDFQKGDIAEGYSVSREKKESFPLTVTSAQKNPTAFYLCASSIRRQISNQPQHFGDGTRLSIL.